This T cell receptor beta chain was sequenced during a study of Graves' ophthalmopathy and Graves' hyperthyroidism. Amplification of TCR beta CDR3 regions used RNA transcripts. In the first round, RT-PCR was carried out with HTBI primers, and a multiplex PCR formed the second round. TCRdb called the multiplex PCR reads again in MiXCR, with one record for every CDR3 protein. This table holds hundreds of thousands of distinct CDR3 sequences, roughly 40% found once. Comment on this clonotype: Its cognate antigen is unknown.

Other autoimmune disease, uncontrolled infection, pregnancy and lactation led to exclusion. Clinicians diagnosed using symptoms, serum thyroxine, TRAb, thyroid ultrasound and orbital computed tomography. Study-wide findings and caveats: Among expanded thyroid clonotypes above 0.001 frequency, most also occurred in blood. A 13-signature model separated ophthalmopathy from stable hyperthyroidism, reaching about 88% sensitivity and about 81% specificity cross-validated.

Sequencing was done on a sample of peripheral blood. This TCR was sampled from an adult man with Graves' ophthalmopathy.

The CDR3 protein is CASTPDRVASETQYF. The CDR3 DNA reads as TGTGCCAGTACCCCGGACAGGGTCGCGTCAGAGACCCAGTACTTC. This chain uses TRBV19 with TRBJ2-5, with 8 bases that match TRBD1. This CDR3 has 15 amino acids. Trimming removed 7 bases from V and 4 bases from J; junction bases left unmatched: 11. CDR1 is LNHDA, CDR2 SQIVND, per germline (reference sequence).